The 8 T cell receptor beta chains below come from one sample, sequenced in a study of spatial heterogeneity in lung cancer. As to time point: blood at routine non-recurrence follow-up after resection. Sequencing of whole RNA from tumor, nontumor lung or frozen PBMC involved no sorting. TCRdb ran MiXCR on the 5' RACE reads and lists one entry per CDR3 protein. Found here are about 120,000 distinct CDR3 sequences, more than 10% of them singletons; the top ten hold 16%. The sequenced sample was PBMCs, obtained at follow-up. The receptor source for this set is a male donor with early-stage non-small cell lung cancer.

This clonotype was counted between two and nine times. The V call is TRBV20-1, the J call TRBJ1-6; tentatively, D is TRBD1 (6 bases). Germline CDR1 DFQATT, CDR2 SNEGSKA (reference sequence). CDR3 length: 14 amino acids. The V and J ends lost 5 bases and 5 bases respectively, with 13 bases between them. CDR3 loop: CSAEQQGNNSPLHF. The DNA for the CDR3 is TGCAGTGCTGAACAACAGGGTAATAATTCACCCCTCCACTTT.

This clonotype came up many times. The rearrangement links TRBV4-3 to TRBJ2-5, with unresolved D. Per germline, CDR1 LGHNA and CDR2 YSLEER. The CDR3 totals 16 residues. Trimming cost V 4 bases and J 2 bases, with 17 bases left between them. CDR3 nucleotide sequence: TGCGCCAGCAGCCGAATCGTCGTGGGGAATCAAGAGACCCAGTACTTC. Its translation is CASSRIVVGNQETQYF.

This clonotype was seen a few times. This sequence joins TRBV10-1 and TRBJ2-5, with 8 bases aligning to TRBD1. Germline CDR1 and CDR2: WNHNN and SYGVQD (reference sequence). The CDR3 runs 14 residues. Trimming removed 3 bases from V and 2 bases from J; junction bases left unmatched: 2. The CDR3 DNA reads TGCGCCAGCAGTGACAGGGGGCTGCAAGAGACCCAGTACTTC. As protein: CASSDRGLQETQYF.

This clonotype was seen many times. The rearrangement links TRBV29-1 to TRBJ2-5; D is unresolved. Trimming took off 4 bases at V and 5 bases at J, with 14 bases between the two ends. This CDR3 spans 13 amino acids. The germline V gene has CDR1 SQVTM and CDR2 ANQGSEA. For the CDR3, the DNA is TGCAGCGTTGCCTTAGACACCGGGGAGACCCAGTACTTC. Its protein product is CSVALDTGETQYF.

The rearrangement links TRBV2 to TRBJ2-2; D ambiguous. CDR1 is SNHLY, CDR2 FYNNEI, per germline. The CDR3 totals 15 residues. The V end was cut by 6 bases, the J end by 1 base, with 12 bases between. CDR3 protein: CASRKLPKNTGELFF. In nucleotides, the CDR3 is TGTGCCAGCAGGAAACTACCGAAGAACACCGGGGAGCTGTTTTTT.

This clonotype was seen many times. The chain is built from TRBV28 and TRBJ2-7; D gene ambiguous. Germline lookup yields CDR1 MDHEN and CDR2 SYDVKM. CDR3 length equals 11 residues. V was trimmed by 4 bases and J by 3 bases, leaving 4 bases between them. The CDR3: CASSSDYEQYF. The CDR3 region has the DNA TGTGCCAGCAGTTCCGACTACGAGCAGTACTTC.

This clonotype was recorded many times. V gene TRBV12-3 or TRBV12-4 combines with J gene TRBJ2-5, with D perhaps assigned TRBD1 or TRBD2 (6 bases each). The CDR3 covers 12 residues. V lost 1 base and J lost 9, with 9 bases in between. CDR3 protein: CASSLGGAAQYF. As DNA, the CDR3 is TGTGCCAGCAGTTTAGGGGGGGCGGCCCAGTACTTC.

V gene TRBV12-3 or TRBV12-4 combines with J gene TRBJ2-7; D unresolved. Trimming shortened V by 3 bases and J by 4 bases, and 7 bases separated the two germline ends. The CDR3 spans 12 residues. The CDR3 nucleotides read TGTGCCAGCAGTTTCAGGTGGTACGAGCAGTACTTC. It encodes CASSFRWYEQYF.